A selection of T cell receptor beta chains follows, all from one sample in a study of T-cell memory formation after mild COVID-19. TCRdb recomputed calls from the 5' RACE reads with MiXCR, one row per CDR3 protein. This sample has approximately 390,000 distinct CDR3 sequences, with about a sixth found just once. Sequencing was performed on PBMCs or a T cell subset sorted from them (not recorded which). The source of these receptors is a man between 18 and 29 years old who had mild COVID-19 (a few samples of this study predate the infection). Cell type and time point are not known. Both conserved end residues are part of each CDR3. D genes are given only for firm matches. Clone size is given for some rows only: seen once, a few or many times, or a class if the clone is expanded.

j_call v_call clone_size d_call cdr3_nt cdr3_aa
TRBJ1-5 TRBV29-1 many NA TGCAGCGTTCAGGGTGAAAATCAGCCCCAGCATTTT CSVQGENQPQHF
TRBJ2-7 TRBV19 NA TRBD2 TGTGCCAGTAGTTGGACTAGCGGGGGACCAGGACCCTACGAGCAGTACTTC CASSWTSGGPGPYEQYF
TRBJ2-4 TRBV6-2/TRBV6-3 few TRBD1 TGTGCCAGCAGCCGGGACAGGGGAGCCAAAAACATTCAGTACTTC CASSRDRGAKNIQYF
TRBJ1-2 TRBV7-9 few NA TGTGCCAGCAGCCCACTCGGGGCTGGCTACACCTTC CASSPLGAGYTF
TRBJ2-3 TRBV11-3 few TRBD2 TGTGCCAGCAGCTTAGGACTAGCGGGGGGTGGGCCAGATACGCAGTATTTT CASSLGLAGGGPDTQYF
TRBJ2-1 TRBV6-2/TRBV6-3 NA NA TGTGCCAGCAGTAAACTAGGGAGGCAAATGGGTGAGCAGTTCTTC CASSKLGRQMGEQFF
TRBJ2-5 TRBV20-1 NA TRBD1 TGCAGTGCTCCGGGACAGGGGATGGGGGAGACCCAGTACTTC CSAPGQGMGETQYF
TRBJ1-6 TRBV10-2 NA NA TGCGCCACCCAAGCAGGGTTCGGACCGGATAATTCACCCCTCCACTTT CATQAGFGPDNSPLHF
TRBJ2-7 TRBV25-1 NA NA TGTGCCAGCAGTGAATCTACCTACGAGCAGTACTTC CASSESTYEQYF
TRBJ1-2 TRBV5-5 few NA TGTGCCAGCAGCTTGGTGGGAGCAAACTATGGCTACACCTTC CASSLVGANYGYTF
TRBJ2-3 TRBV6-1 NA NA TGTGCCAGCAGTGAACCCGGACTCCCTCCGGATACGCAGTATTTT CASSEPGLPPDTQYF
TRBJ1-1 TRBV19 NA NA TGTGCCAGTAGTATTAGGAGTCGGTGGGACACTGAAGCTTTCTTT CASSIRSRWDTEAFF
TRBJ2-5 TRBV6-5 many TRBD2 TGTGCCAGCAGTTTAGGACTAGCGGGGGGGTACCAAGAGACCCAGTACTTC CASSLGLAGGYQETQYF
TRBJ1-1 TRBV6-6 NA TRBD1 TGTGCCAGCAAGAGAGACAGGGGATACCCTGAAGCTTTCTTT CASKRDRGYPEAFF
TRBJ2-5 TRBV14 NA NA TGTGCCAGCAGCCCTTGGGACACCCAAGAGACCCAGTACTTC CASSPWDTQETQYF
TRBJ2-2 TRBV7-3 NA NA TGTGCCAGCGGGAGTAGTAGCGGAAACACCGGGGAGCTGTTTTTT CASGSSSGNTGELFF
TRBJ1-2 TRBV5-1 few NA TGCGCCAGCAGCTTGGAATCCTCGGGATATGGCTACACCTTC CASSLESSGYGYTF
TRBJ1-5 TRBV15 NA NA TGTGCCACCAGCAGAGGTGCGGAATATAGCAATCAGCCCCAGCATTTT CATSRGAEYSNQPQHF
TRBJ1-5 TRBV5-1 few NA TGCGCCAGCAGTCTCGGGGGGAGGGATCAGCCCCAGCATTTT CASSLGGRDQPQHF
TRBJ2-5 TRBV5-6 NA TRBD1 TGTGCCAGCAGCTCCGGACAGGACCAAGAGACCCAGTACTTC CASSSGQDQETQYF
TRBJ2-7 TRBV12-3/TRBV12-4 few NA TGTGCCACCACCGTAAGAGGAGTGGAAGAGCAGTACTTC CATTVRGVEEQYF
TRBJ2-7 TRBV5-1 NA TRBD2 TGCGCCAGCAGCTTGGTACCAGCGGGGACGGGGGAGCAGTACTTC CASSLVPAGTGEQYF
TRBJ2-1 TRBV29-1 few NA TGCAGCGTTGCGAAAGGGGCCTACAATGAGCAGTTCTTC CSVAKGAYNEQFF
TRBJ2-5 TRBV29-1 few NA TGCAGCGTTGTGAGTGGCGGCGTTGTGGAGACCCAGTACTTC CSVVSGGVVETQYF
TRBJ2-3 TRBV11-2 NA TRBD2 TGTGCCAGCAGCTTAGACCTTCTTGACCTAGCGGGGGACACAGATACGCAGTATTTT CASSLDLLDLAGDTDTQYF
TRBJ2-3 TRBV20-1 few TRBD2 TGCAGTGCTAGCTTAGCGGGGGCACCGGGAGATACGCAGTATTTT CSASLAGAPGDTQYF